The 24 T cell receptor beta chains given below trace back to one sample, sequenced in a study of tumor-infiltrating lymphocytes in primary liver carcinoma (dated by TCRdb to 2016 to 2017). Sequencing used an Illumina HiSeq 2500. A constant-region primer and ProtoScript II reverse transcriptase were used to reverse-transcribe TCRbeta-specific cDNA from roughly 0.5 ug total RNA. Construction of the TCRbeta libraries relied on three nested rounds of multiplex PCR, following a slightly modified ARM-PCR procedure. Each of the first two PCR rounds ran for about 9 cycles and used multiplex TRBV1-TRBV30 forward primers together with a Cbeta reverse primer. The raw public data were reprocessed by TCRdb itself: fastp quality trimming at Q25, MiXCR clonotype calling, in-frame beta chains only. Rows with one shared CDR3 protein collapse into an entry with the most common genes and DNA. Here the sample has about 70,000 distinct CDR3 sequences; over 60% occur a single time. 25% to 35% of the sample rests with the top ten.

Without any cell sorting, total RNA and DNA were extracted together from approximately 20-30 mg of bulk tissue using the AllPrep DNA/RNA mini kit. Sequencing input: liver tumor tissue from sampling region 4. Explained via the paper, the cell subset or site label denotes: tumor region T4, right-lateral pole. The receptor source for this set is a man aged 35-49 years with primary liver carcinoma and hepatitis B virus infection.

Points on this clonotype: Being one base from a much bigger clone, this may be a read error. The chain couples TRBV28 to TRBJ1-1; D might be TRBD1 (5 bases). The CDR3 is 11 residues long. From germline, CDR1 is MDHEN and CDR2 SYDVKM. Trimming took off 6 bases at V and 11 bases at J, with 13 bases between the two ends. The CDR3, as DNA: TGTGCCAGCAGGTCACAGGAGAGGGCTTTCTTT. It translates to CASRSQERAFF.

A remark on this clonotype: The junction and the germline gene differ at one end; a read error may be behind it. This chain links TRBV6-1 with TRBJ1-3; D is unclear. The V gene's germline CDR1 is MNHNS and CDR2 SASEGT. This CDR3 contains 18 residues. The CDR3 protein is CASSEYGVGEASGNTIYF. DNA of the CDR3: TGCGCCAGCAGTGAATACGGTGTGGGAGAGGCGTCTGGAAACACCATATATTTT.

Points on this clonotype: One end of the junction fails to match germline, which may point to a read error. The chain joins TRBV6-5 to TRBJ2-6; 8 bases match TRBD1. The CDR3 contains 17 residues. Germline CDR1 MNHEY, CDR2 SVGAGI. CDR3 DNA: TGTGCTAGCAGATTAGGACAGGGATCCTATGGGGCCAACGTCCTGACTTTC. Translated, it gives CASRLGQGSYGANVLTF.

CDR3 sequence (DNA): TGCAGCGTTGAAAATCAAGAGGGCACCCCTTCCTACGAGCAGTACTTC. It codes for CSVENQEGTPSYEQYF. This chain connects TRBV29-1 to TRBJ2-7; D might be TRBD2 (5 bases). Per germline, CDR1 SQVTM and CDR2 ANQGSEA. With 2 bases removed from V and 1 base from J, the gap between germline ends came to 18 bases. The length of the CDR3 is 16 residues.

With respect to this clonotype: Its ends do not fully match the called genes, so a read error is possible. The chain is built from TRBV6-1 and TRBJ2-1; 8 bases match TRBD1. CDR3 size: 15 residues. Germline assignment: CDR1 MNHNS and CDR2 SASEGT. The CDR3 is CASSEVQGAYNEQLF. The DNA for the CDR3 is TGTGCCAGCAGTGAAGTGCAGGGGGCCTACAATGAGCAGTTATTC.

Comment on this clonotype: One end of the junction is discordant with germline, which a read error may explain. The chain combines TRBV12-3 or TRBV12-4 with TRBJ1-2; no definite D call. The CDR3 consists of 14 residues. In DNA, the CDR3 is TGTACCAGCAGTTTGATGGGGAGCTTGAATGGCTACACCTTC. Translation: CTSSLMGSLNGYTF.

Concerning this clonotype: One end of the junction fails to match germline, which may point to a read error. The rearrangement joins TRBV28 to TRBJ2-3; a possible D gene is TRBD1 (6 bases). In germline, CDR1 is MDHEN, CDR2 SYDVKM. The CDR3 has 11 amino acids. In DNA form, the CDR3 reads TGTGCCAGCGGGGACACATATACGCAGTATTTT. Its protein product is CASGDTYTQYF.

This clonotype was seen at least ten times. The rearrangement joins TRBV7-3 to TRBJ2-3, with D unresolved. The CDR3 is made up of 14 amino acids. Trimming pared 5 bases from V and 1 base from J, leaving 10 bases between. Germline loops: CDR1 SGHTA, CDR2 FQGTGA. The CDR3 here is CASSLLAGTDTQYF. The CDR3 DNA reads as TGTGCCAGCAGCCTCTTGGCTGGCACAGATACGCAGTATTTT. Variable domain in full (rest from reference TRBV7-3 and TRBJ2-3): GAGVSQTPSNKVTEKGKYVELRCDPISGHTALYWYRQSLGQGPEFLIYFQGTGAADDSGLPNDRFFAVRPEGSVSTLKIQRTERGDSAVYLCASSLLAGTDTQYFGPGTRLTVL.

The chain combines TRBV5-1 with TRBJ2-5, with 7 bases identical to TRBD2. From germline, CDR1 is SGHRS and CDR2 YFSETQ. The CDR3 spans 15 residues. The V and J ends lost 4 bases and 3 bases, in that order; junction bases with no gene match: 9. CDR3 sequence reads: CASSTGTNGKETQYF. The CDR3 DNA is TGCGCCAGCAGCACCGGGACTAACGGGAAAGAGACCCAGTACTTC.

The chain joins TRBV5-1 to TRBJ1-1; TRBD1 aligns across 8 bases. This CDR3 has 15 residues. CDR1 and CDR2 (germline): SGHRS, YFSETQ. J lost 10 bases, V lost 0 bases, and 11 bases had no gene match. The chain's CDR3 is CASSLGWAGGPGAFF. The CDR3 coding sequence is TGCGCCAGCAGCTTGGGGTGGGCAGGGGGCCCTGGAGCTTTCTTT.

About this clonotype itself: A read error is likely, as this CDR3 ends without the conserved phenylalanine or tryptophan. The rearrangement joins TRBV11-2 to TRBJ2-7; either TRBD1 or TRBD2 may supply D (5 bases each). The CDR3 has 15 residues. From germline, CDR1 is SGHAT and CDR2 FQNNGV. CDR3 DNA sequence: TGTGCCAGCAGCCTATCTGGGGGAATATCCTGCGAGCAGTACTCC. Translation: CASSLSGGISCEQYS.

This rearrangement joins TRBV6-2 or TRBV6-3 to TRBJ2-7; D call uncertain. Germline values: CDR1 MNHEY, CDR2 SVGEGT. This CDR3 has 15 residues. The ends were cut back, 0 bases at V and 10 bases at J, with 19 bases in the middle. Written as DNA, the CDR3 is TGTGCCAGCAGTTACTCTCAGGCCTTCTCTGGGGATCAGTACTTC. Protein sequence: CASSYSQAFSGDQYF.

A note on this clonotype: Mismatch with germline at one junction end may stem from a read error. The chain links TRBV7-9 to TRBJ2-6; D is unresolved. The germline V gene has CDR1 SEHNR and CDR2 FQNEAQ (reference sequence). CDR3 size: 16 residues. The CDR3 DNA is TGTGCCAGCAGCTTTCGTTTGGGCTCTGGAGCCAACGTCCTGACTTTC. It encodes CASSFRLGSGANVLTF.

This clonotype was found once. This may come from a read error, since a much larger clone is one base off. The CDR3 does not close with the conserved phenylalanine or tryptophan, likely indicating a read error. The chain is built from TRBV5-1 and TRBJ2-7, with TRBD2 matching over 9 bases. Germline CDR1 SGHRS, CDR2 YFSETQ. V shed 5 bases and J 2 bases; nucleotides not matched to a gene: 5. The CDR3 totals 14 residues. CDR3 DNA: TGCGCCAGCAGTAGCGGGAGTACGGCCTACGAGCAGTACCTC. Residues: CASSSGSTAYEQYL.

This clonotype has ten or more counts. V is TRBV10-2 and J is TRBJ1-1; no clear D gene. CDR3 length equals 14 residues. The V gene's germline CDR1 is WSHSY and CDR2 SAAADI. V lost 5 bases to trimming and J lost 1 base, with 11 bases between them. The CDR3 DNA follows: TGCGCCAGCAGTCAACCGGCCGCGAACACTGAAGCTTTCTTT. Translation: CASSQPAANTEAFF.

This clonotype was counted at least ten times. The V gene is TRBV11-2, the J gene TRBJ2-7; a weak D match, TRBD2 (5 bases). This CDR3 contains 15 residues. V was shortened by 0 bases and J by 3 bases, with 12 bases between the two germline ends. The germline gives CDR1 SGHAT, CDR2 FQNNGV. CDR3 coding DNA: TGTGCCAGCAGCTTAGATCGAGGGCAGAGCTACGAGCAGTACTTC. Translating it yields CASSLDRGQSYEQYF.

This clonotype is large (0.1 to 1%). The V gene is TRBV11-2, the J gene TRBJ2-2, with 9 bases fitting TRBD1. The junction had 9 bases not matched to a gene; V was cut back by 3 bases and J by 4 bases. The CDR3 has 17 residues. Germline CDR1 SGHAT, CDR2 FQNNGV. CDR3 protein: CASSFDRDRVGTGELFF. DNA of the CDR3: TGTGCCAGCAGCTTTGATCGGGACAGGGTCGGCACCGGGGAGCTGTTTTTT. The variable domain in full, completed from reference TRBV11-2 and TRBJ2-2, reads EAGVAQSPRYKIIEKRQSVAFWCNPISGHATLYWYQQILGQGPKLLIQFQNNGVVDDSQLPKDRFSAERLKGVDSTLKIQPAKLEDSAVYLCASSFDRDRVGTGELFFGEGSRLTVL.

This clonotype turned up a few times. The rearrangement uses TRBV28 and TRBJ2-5; the D is unclear. V was shortened by 4 bases and J by 2 bases, with 11 bases between the two germline ends. CDR1 MDHEN and CDR2 SYDVKM come from the germline V gene. This CDR3 is 14 amino acids long. The CDR3 protein is CASSSGQLQETQYF. CDR3 nucleotides: TGTGCCAGCAGTTCGGGCCAGCTACAAGAGACCCAGTACTTC.

On this clonotype: The junction differs from germline at one of its ends, possibly a read error. The chain uses TRBV6-1 and TRBJ2-5, with TRBD2 as a possible D gene (6 bases). This CDR3 has 14 residues. Germline-derived CDR1 and CDR2 are MNHNS and SASEGT. The CDR3 protein is CANSEVGTAGTQYF. In DNA form, the CDR3 reads TGTGCCAACAGTGAAGTGGGGACGGCAGGGACTCAGTACTTC.

Worth noting for this clonotype: At one end the junction does not follow the germline gene, possibly because of a read error. The J gene is TRBJ2-2, the V gene TRBV29-1; TRBD1 agrees at 9 bases. From germline, CDR1 is SQVTM and CDR2 ANQGSEA. CDR3 length: 15 residues. CDR3 bases: TGTAGCGATGAAACGAGAGGACAGGGGCCCGGGGAGCTGTTTTTT. It translates to CSDETRGQGPGELFF.

For this clonotype: The germline gene is not matched at one end of the junction; a read error may be the cause. The chain combines TRBV11-1 with TRBJ2-3; D possibly matches TRBD1 or TRBD2 (5 bases each). The CDR3 loop spans 16 amino acids. Germline-derived CDR1 and CDR2 are SGHAT and FQDESV (reference sequence). The CDR3: CASSKGPAVSTDMQYF. CDR3 bases: TGTGCCAGCAGCAAGGGACCGGCGGTTAGCACAGATATGCAGTATTTT.

Regarding this clonotype: Sequence at one end of the junction differs from germline and may be a read error. The gene calls are TRBV11-1 and TRBJ2-7; D is uncertain. CDR3 length: 15 amino acids. Germline-derived CDR1 and CDR2 are SGHAT and FQDESV (reference sequence). The CDR3 loop reads CFSSLESSVSYGQYF. The CDR3 DNA reads TGTTTCAGCAGCTTAGAATCAAGTGTCTCCTACGGGCAGTACTTC.

This clonotype is categorized as medium-sized. The chain uses TRBV4-1 and TRBJ2-2, with no clear D. The CDR3 has 14 residues. Per germline, CDR1 MGHRA and CDR2 YSYEKL. V lost 0 bases and J lost 6, with 8 bases in between. DNA for the CDR3: TGCGCCAGCAGCCAAGACAGTGGGGCCGGGGAGCTGTTTTTT. Translation gives CASSQDSGAGELFF.

The chain couples TRBV30 to TRBJ2-2; 8 nucleotides align to TRBD1. Germline V CDR1 and CDR2: GTSNPN, SVGIG (reference sequence). The CDR3 contains 13 residues. The CDR3 here is CVVDREDTGELFF. CDR3 in DNA: TGTGTCGTGGACAGGGAGGACACCGGGGAGCTGTTTTTT.